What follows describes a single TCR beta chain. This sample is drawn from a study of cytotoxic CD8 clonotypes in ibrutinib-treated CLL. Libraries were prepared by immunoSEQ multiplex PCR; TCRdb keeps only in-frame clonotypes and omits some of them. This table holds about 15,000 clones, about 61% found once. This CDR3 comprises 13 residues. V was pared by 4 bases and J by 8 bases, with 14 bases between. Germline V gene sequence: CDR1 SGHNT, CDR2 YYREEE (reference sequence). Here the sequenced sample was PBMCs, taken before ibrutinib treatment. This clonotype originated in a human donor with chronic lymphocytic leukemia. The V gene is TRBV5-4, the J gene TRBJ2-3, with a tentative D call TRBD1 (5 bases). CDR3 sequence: CASSQDIPGTQYF. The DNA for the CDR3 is TGTGCCAGCAGCCAGGACATCCCCGGTACGCAGTATTTT.